A single T cell receptor beta chain is shown here with its context. Its antigen is as yet unknown. TCRdb re-called the 5' RACE reads, yielding one record per CDR3 amino acid sequence without DNA. This sample's table reports about 150,000 distinct CDR3 sequences. This sample stems from a study of T cells expressing NK-cell markers. Notes on the study in general: These clonotypes additionally ranked first within the CD3+CD56-NKG2C+ fraction of a handful of donors.

The CDR3 has 15 residues. CDR1 LGHDT and CDR2 YNNKEL come from the germline V gene (reference sequence). V and J are TRBV3-1 and TRBJ2-1; TCRdb names TRBD2, which stays unverified in the absence of DNA. The TCR sequence derives from a woman aged 50 to 60 in good health. The sample taken for sequencing was blood T cells: a sorted CD56 or NKG2C T cell subset, CD4+ or CD8+ T cells, or bulk PBMC T cells (not recorded which). The CDR3 loop reads CASSPLAGRYNEQFF.